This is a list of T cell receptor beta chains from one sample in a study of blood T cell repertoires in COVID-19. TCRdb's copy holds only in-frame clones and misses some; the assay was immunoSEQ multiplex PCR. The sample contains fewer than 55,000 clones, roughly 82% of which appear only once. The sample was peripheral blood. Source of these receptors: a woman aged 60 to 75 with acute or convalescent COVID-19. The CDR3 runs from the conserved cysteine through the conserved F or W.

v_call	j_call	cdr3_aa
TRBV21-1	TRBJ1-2	CASSNRDRVYYGYTF
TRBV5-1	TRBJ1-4	CASSLAVGAGEKLFF
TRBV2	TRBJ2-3	CASSALAGSTDTQYF
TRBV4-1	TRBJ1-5	CASSPSTGGAGQPQHF
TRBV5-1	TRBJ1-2	CASSLAGNYGYTF
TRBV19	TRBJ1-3	CASSIAGGGNTIYF
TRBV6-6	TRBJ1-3	CASTRGGGNTIYF
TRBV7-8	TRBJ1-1	CASSLVAGGFTEAFF
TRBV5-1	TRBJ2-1	CASSPGQTFGNEQFF
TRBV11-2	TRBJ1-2	CASSLTTQGGAYGYTF
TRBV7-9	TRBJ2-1	CASSPGAGGPNEQFF